This T cell receptor beta chain comes out of a study of Ad26.COV2.S vaccination and SARS-CoV-2 variants. The study's findings and limits: Reports say spike-specific CD8+ and CD4+ T cell responses covered substantial breadth after vaccination.

As for treatment: around 19 received Ad26.COV2.S at low or high dose, single or two shots; about 5 received placebo; per-sample allocation not given. Day 63 after the first vaccine or placebo injection was the time point for sampling. Ad26 vector vaccine expressed Wuhan-strain SARS-CoV-2 spike. Points on this clone: Its target is not known.

CDR1 and CDR2 (germline): LGHNA, YNFKEQ. Trimming stripped 8 bases from V and 3 bases from J, with 11 bases between. The length of the CDR3 is 13 residues. The assay was immunoSEQ multiplex PCR, and TCRdb's table has in-frame clones only and misses some. Among around 300,000 clones listed, around 89% were seen once. This material consisted of peripheral blood, taken in a trial of Ad26.COV2.S vaccine versus placebo. The rearrangement joins TRBV4-2 to TRBJ2-1; tentative D call: TRBD2 (6 bases). The TCR was taken from a person aged 18-60 years who received the Ad26.COV2.S COVID-19 vaccine or a placebo. This CDR3 reads CASGLGGYNEQFF. DNA for the CDR3: TGTGCCAGCGGGCTCGGGGGCTACAATGAGCAGTTCTTC.